Listed here are 19 T cell receptor beta chains from one sample, sequenced in a study of cytomegalovirus exposure and HLA in healthy donors. PCR was performed using 60 Vbeta and 13 Jbeta primers. The assay was immunoSEQ multiplex PCR, and TCRdb's table has in-frame clones only and misses some. The sample contains around 200,000 clones, around 75% of which appear only once. Material for sequencing was PBMCs. These receptors were obtained from a woman aged 25 to 39 in good health and CMV-seropositive.

This clone was observed a single time. CDR3 loop: CASTPQWLDEQYF. The CDR3 DNA reads as TGTGCCAGCACCCCGCAGTGGTTGGACGAGCAGTACTTC. The rearrangement uses TRBV28 and TRBJ2-7; no definite D call. V lost 7 bases to trimming and J lost 5 bases, with 15 bases between them. CDR1 and CDR2 from the germline V gene are MDHEN and SYDVKM. The CDR3 contains 13 residues.

The rearrangement links TRBV9 to TRBJ2-7, with D perhaps TRBD1 (6 bases). Trimming took 0 bases from V and 5 from J, leaving 9 bases between them. The germline CDR1 and CDR2 sequences are SGDLS and YYNGEE. The CDR3 covers 13 residues. The CDR3: CASSVAGGHEQYF. CDR3 sequence (DNA): TGTGCCAGCAGCGTAGCTGGGGGCCACGAGCAGTACTTC.

The chain combines TRBV4-1 with TRBJ2-7, with 13 positions matching TRBD2. The CDR3 loop spans 13 amino acids. Trimming cost V 5 bases and J 7 bases; bases outside gene matches: 2. CDR1 is MGHRA, CDR2 YSYEKL, per germline. CDR3 DNA sequence: TGCGCCAGCAGCGTGGGACTAGCGGGGGAGCAGTACTTC. This codes for CASSVGLAGEQYF.

This clone was observed a few times. The genes are TRBV5-6 and TRBJ2-7, with TRBD1 as a possible D gene (6 bases). The germline V gene has CDR1 SGHDT and CDR2 YYEEEE. The CDR3 covers 16 residues. The V gene lost 5 bases and the J gene lost 1 base, with 19 bases spanning the gap. The CDR3 region is CASSLGAKLASYEQYF. CDR3 coding DNA: TGTGCCAGCAGTCTGGGGGCTAAACTCGCTTCCTACGAGCAGTACTTC.

The V call is TRBV5-1, the J call TRBJ2-3, with TRBD2 identical over 7 bases. Germline loops: CDR1 SGHRS, CDR2 YFSETQ. This CDR3 is built from 14 residues. Trimming cost V 4 bases and J 3 bases; bases outside gene matches: 5. Written as DNA, the CDR3 is TGCGCCAGCAGCCCGGGAGGAGGGACAGATACGCAGTATTTT. Translation gives CASSPGGGTDTQYF.

The chain carries TRBV7-2 and TRBJ2-5; D is unresolved. The CDR3 consists of 11 residues. The germline CDR1 and CDR2 sequences are SGHTA and FQGNSA. Deletions cut 0 bases from V and 11 bases from J, with 7 bases between. CDR3 bases: TGTGCCAGCAGCTTAGCCCGTGAGCAGTACTTC. Its translation is CASSLAREQYF.

This rearrangement joins TRBV5-8 to TRBJ1-2; D ambiguous. CDR1 is SGHTS and CDR2 is YDEGEE in the germline V gene. The CDR3 loop spans 14 amino acids. The V gene lost 6 bases and the J gene lost 0 bases, with 12 bases spanning the gap. CDR3 sequence: CASIAGLANYGYTF. CDR3 nucleotides: TGTGCCAGCATAGCTGGTCTAGCTAACTATGGCTACACCTTC.

This rearrangement joins TRBV5-1 to TRBJ1-1, with D perhaps matching TRBD1 (6 bases). Per germline, CDR1 SGHRS and CDR2 YFSETQ. Trimming pared 4 bases from V and 1 base from J, leaving 14 bases between. This CDR3 has 15 residues. Written as DNA, the CDR3 is TGCGCCAGCAGCCCGAGGGGGGGTTCGAACACTGAAGCTTTCTTT. This translates into CASSPRGGSNTEAFF.

The rearrangement links TRBV28 to TRBJ2-7; 8 bases fit TRBD1. The V gene's germline CDR1 is MDHEN and CDR2 SYDVKM. V was pared by 5 bases and J by 6 bases, with 9 bases of the junction left unmatched. The CDR3 consists of 14 residues. CDR3 loop: CASSLDRVISEQYF. The CDR3 DNA reads TGTGCCAGCAGTCTGGACAGGGTAATAAGCGAGCAGTACTTC.

As DNA, the CDR3 is TGTGCCAGCGGGACAGGGGGTGGCAATCAGCCCCAGCATTTT. Translation: CASGTGGGNQPQHF. This chain connects TRBV28 to TRBJ1-5, with 11 bases fitting TRBD1. The trim removed 8 bases at V and 2 bases at J, leaving 2 bases unmatched. Germline CDR1 MDHEN, CDR2 SYDVKM. The CDR3 has 14 amino acids.

The CDR3 nucleotides are TGTGCCAGCAGAACTCCGGGACAGCCCTCCTACGAGCAGTACTTC. Its protein product is CASRTPGQPSYEQYF. The chain uses TRBV27 and TRBJ2-7; TRBD1 aligns across 7 bases. The CDR3 is 15 amino acids. After removal of 6 bases from V and 0 bases from J, the junction contained 8 bases not matched to a gene. Germline values: CDR1 MNHEY, CDR2 SMNVEV (reference sequence).

This rearrangement joins TRBV6-5 to TRBJ1-1; weak D call: TRBD1 (5 bases). V lost 8 bases and J lost 4, with 8 bases in between. This CDR3 is 11 amino acids long. Germline V CDR1 and CDR2: MNHEY, SVGAGI. CDR3 in amino acids: CASAQGTEAFF. CDR3 coding DNA: TGTGCCAGCGCGCAGGGCACTGAAGCTTTCTTT.

In this sample, this clone turned up once. V usage is TRBV5-1 and J usage is TRBJ2-1; 13 bases map to TRBD2. The germline V gene encodes CDR1 SGHRS and CDR2 YFSETQ. J gave up 3 bases and V 5 bases, and 2 bases lay outside the gene matches. CDR3 length: 15 amino acids. The CDR3 coding sequence is TGCGCCAGCAGGGGGACTAGCGGGGACTACAATGAGCAGTTCTTC. This gives the protein CASRGTSGDYNEQFF.

The rearrangement links TRBV7-9 to TRBJ1-2, with D tentatively TRBD1 (5 bases). CDR1 is SEHNR, CDR2 FQNEAQ, per germline (reference sequence). V gave up 5 bases and J gave up 8 bases, with 15 bases separating them. The CDR3 covers 13 residues. The CDR3 protein is CASSLRGGEGYTF. As DNA, the CDR3 is TGTGCCAGCAGCCTCCGGGGCGGGGAGGGCTACACCTTC.

This clone was counted a few times. The chain combines TRBV5-4 with TRBJ2-5, with 11 bases fitting TRBD2. CDR1 is SGHNT and CDR2 is YYREEE in the germline V gene (reference sequence). V was clipped by 4 bases and J by 3 bases; unmatched bases: 8. The CDR3 is made up of 16 amino acids. CDR3 DNA: TGTGCCAGCAGCCTCGGCGGGACTAGCGGCAAAGAGACCCAGTACTTC. Its translation is CASSLGGTSGKETQYF.

CDR3 DNA sequence: TGTGCCAGCAGACCGGACAGGTCAAACACTGAAGCTTTCTTT. This sequence encodes CASRPDRSNTEAFF. V usage is TRBV28 and J usage is TRBJ1-1; TRBD1 agrees at 7 bases. Trimming cost V 6 bases and J 2 bases; bases outside gene matches: 6. The CDR3 is made up of 14 amino acids. Germline V lookup: CDR1 MDHEN, CDR2 SYDVKM.

V usage is TRBV19 and J usage is TRBJ1-5; 8 nucleotides agree with TRBD1. V shed 5 bases, J shed 11 bases, and the junction held 14 bases outside the gene matches. The CDR3 loop spans 15 amino acids. The germline CDR1 and CDR2 sequences are LNHDA and SQIVND (reference sequence). The CDR3 bases are TGTGCCAGTAGTCCGAGGACAGGGCAGAAATGGGCCCAGCATTTT. Encoded protein: CASSPRTGQKWAQHF.

This clone was observed once. The chain is built from TRBV14 and TRBJ1-2; TRBD1 is a possible D gene (5 bases). The CDR3 length is 12 residues. The V end lost 3 bases, the J end lost 12 bases, and 14 bases lay between the germline ends. Germline lookup yields CDR1 SGHDN and CDR2 FVKESK. CDR3 bases: TGTGCCAGCAGCCAGGGACTGCTTCTTAACACCTTC. Amino acid sequence: CASSQGLLLNTF.

This CDR3 reads CASSHPTGGITEAFF. For the CDR3, the DNA is TGCGCCAGCAGCCACCCGACAGGGGGGATCACTGAAGCTTTCTTT. The chain joins TRBV4-1 to TRBJ1-1; 9 bases are shared with TRBD1. Germline CDR1 MGHRA, CDR2 YSYEKL. V lost 3 bases, J lost 4 bases, and 6 bases stayed unmatched. The CDR3 runs 15 residues.